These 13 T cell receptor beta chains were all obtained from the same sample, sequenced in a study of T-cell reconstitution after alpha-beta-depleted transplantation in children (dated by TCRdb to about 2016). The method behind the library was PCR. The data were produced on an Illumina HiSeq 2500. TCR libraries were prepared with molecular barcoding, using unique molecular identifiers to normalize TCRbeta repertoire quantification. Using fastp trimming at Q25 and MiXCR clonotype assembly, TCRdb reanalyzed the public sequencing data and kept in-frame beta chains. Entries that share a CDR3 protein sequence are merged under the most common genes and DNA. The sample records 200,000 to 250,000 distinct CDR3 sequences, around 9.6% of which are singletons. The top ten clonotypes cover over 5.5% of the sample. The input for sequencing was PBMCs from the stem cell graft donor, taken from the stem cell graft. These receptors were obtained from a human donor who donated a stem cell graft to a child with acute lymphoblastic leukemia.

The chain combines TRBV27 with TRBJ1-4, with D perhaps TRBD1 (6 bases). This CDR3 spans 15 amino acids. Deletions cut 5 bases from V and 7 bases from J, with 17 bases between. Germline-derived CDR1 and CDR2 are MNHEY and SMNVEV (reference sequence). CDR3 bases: TGTGCCAGCAGTCTCTCACAGGGAGGTGGTGAAAAACTGTTTTTT. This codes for CASSLSQGGGEKLFF.

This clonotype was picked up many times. CDR3 sequence: CSASLTQTGELFF. In DNA, the CDR3 is TGCAGTGCTAGCCTGACACAGACCGGGGAGCTGTTTTTT. This chain connects TRBV20-1 to TRBJ2-2; D uncertain. V shed 3 bases and J shed 5 bases, with 10 bases lying between them. CDR1 is DFQATT and CDR2 is SNEGSKA in the germline V gene (reference sequence). The CDR3 has 13 amino acids.

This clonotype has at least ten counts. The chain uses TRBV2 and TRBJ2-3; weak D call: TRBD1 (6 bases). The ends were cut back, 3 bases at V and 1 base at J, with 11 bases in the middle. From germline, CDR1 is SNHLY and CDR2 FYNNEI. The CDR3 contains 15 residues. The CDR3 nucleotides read TGTGCCAGCAGTGAGGGGGCAGCTGGCACAGATACGCAGTATTTT. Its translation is CASSEGAAGTDTQYF.

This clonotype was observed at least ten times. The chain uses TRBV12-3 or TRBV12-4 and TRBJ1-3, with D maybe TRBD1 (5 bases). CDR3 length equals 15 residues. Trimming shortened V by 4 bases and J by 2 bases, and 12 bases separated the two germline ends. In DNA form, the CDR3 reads TGTGCCAGCAGTTCCGGGACTCTGGCTGGAAACACCATATATTTT. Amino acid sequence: CASSSGTLAGNTIYF.

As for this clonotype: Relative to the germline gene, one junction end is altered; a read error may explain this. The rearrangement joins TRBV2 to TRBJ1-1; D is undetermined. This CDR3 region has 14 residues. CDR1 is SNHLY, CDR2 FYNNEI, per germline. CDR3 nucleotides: TGTGCCAGCAGTGAAGTATCCATGAACGCTGAAGCTTTCTTT. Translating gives CASSEVSMNAEAFF.

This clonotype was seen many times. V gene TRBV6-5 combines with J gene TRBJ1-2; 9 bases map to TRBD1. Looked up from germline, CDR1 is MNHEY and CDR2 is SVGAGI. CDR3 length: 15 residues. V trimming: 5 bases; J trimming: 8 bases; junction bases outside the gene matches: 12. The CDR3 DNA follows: TGTGCCAGCAGTCCACAGGGACAGGGTCTGATCGGCTACACCTTC. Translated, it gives CASSPQGQGLIGYTF.

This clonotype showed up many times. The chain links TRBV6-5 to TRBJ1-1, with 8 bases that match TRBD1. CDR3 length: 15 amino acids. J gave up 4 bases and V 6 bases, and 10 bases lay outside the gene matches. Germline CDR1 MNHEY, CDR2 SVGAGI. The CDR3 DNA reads TGTGCCAGCAGATCTTATCAGGGGGCAAGCACTGAAGCTTTCTTT. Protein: CASRSYQGASTEAFF.

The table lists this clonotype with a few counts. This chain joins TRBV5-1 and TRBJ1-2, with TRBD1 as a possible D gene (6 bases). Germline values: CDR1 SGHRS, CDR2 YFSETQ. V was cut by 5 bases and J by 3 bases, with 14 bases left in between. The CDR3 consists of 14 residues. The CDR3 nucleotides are TGCGCCAGCAGATATGGAGGGGGGGACTATGGCTACACCTTC. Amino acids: CASRYGGGDYGYTF.

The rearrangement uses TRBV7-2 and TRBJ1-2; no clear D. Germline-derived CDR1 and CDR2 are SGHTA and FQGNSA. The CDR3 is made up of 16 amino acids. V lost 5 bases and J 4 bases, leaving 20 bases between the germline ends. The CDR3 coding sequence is TGTGCCAGCAGCCCATCCCCGCTTAGCCAAGTCTATGGCTACACCTTC. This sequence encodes CASSPSPLSQVYGYTF.

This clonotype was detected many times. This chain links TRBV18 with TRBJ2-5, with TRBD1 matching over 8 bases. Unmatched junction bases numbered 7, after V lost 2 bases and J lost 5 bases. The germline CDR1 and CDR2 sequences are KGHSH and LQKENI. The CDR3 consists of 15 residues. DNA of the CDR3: TGTGCCAGCTCACCATCCACAGGGGGAAGCGAGACCCAGTACTTC. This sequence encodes CASSPSTGGSETQYF.

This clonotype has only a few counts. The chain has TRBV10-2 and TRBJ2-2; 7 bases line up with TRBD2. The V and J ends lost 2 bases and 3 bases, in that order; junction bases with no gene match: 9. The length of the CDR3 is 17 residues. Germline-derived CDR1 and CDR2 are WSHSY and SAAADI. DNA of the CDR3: TGCGCCAGCAGTGAGGGGGGACGGGGGGACTACACCGGGGAGCTGTTTTTT. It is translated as CASSEGGRGDYTGELFF.

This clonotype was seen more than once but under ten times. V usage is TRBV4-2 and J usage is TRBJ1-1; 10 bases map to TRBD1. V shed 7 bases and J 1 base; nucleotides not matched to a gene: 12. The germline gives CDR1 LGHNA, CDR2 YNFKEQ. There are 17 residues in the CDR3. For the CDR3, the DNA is TGTGCCAGCAACGACATTAACTGGGACAGGGGGAACACTGAAGCTTTCTTT. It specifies CASNDINWDRGNTEAFF.

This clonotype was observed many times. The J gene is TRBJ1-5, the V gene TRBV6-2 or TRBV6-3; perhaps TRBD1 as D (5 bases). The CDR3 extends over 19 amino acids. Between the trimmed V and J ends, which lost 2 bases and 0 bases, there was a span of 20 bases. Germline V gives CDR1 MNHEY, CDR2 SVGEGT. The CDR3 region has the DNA TGTGCCAGCAGTTACAAGACAGATATCTATTTGGATAGCAATCAGCCCCAGCATTTT. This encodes CASSYKTDIYLDSNQPQHF.